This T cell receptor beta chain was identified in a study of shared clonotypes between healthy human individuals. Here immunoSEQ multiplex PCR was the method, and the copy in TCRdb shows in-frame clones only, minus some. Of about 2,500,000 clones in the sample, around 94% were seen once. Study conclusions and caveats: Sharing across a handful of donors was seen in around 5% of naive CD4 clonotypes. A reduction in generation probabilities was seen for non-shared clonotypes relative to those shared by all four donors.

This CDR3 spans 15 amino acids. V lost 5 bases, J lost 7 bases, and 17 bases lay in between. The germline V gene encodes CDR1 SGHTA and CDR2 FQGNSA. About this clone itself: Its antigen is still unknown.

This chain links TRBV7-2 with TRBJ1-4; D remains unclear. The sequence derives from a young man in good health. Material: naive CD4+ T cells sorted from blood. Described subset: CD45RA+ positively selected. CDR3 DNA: TGTGCCAGCAGCCCAGATTGGGCGCGTCGTGAAAAACTGTTTTTT. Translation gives CASSPDWARREKLFF.